This is a list of T cell receptor beta chains from one sample in a study of T cells after yellow fever vaccination. One entry per CDR3 protein, called by TCRdb with MiXCR from the 5' RACE reads. The sample carries around 500,000 distinct CDR3 sequences, less than 25% recorded once. This specimen was PBMCs, taken less than 25 days after the first yellow fever vaccination. All receptors derive from a man younger than 30 who received the YFV17D yellow fever vaccine. The CDR3 runs from the conserved cysteine through the conserved F or W. The D gene is left open where the match is weak. Only part of the rows carry a size: once, few, many, or a class if the clone is expanded.

>many|TRBV24-1|TRBJ2-2|NA
TGTGCCACCGAGGGGGATTCCGGGGAGCTGTTTTTT
CATEGDSGELFF
>NA|TRBV5-5|TRBJ1-2|TRBD1
TGTGCCAGCAGCTTGACAGGGGGCGCGGGTGGCTACACCTTC
CASSLTGGAGGYTF
>NA|TRBV6-2/TRBV6-3|TRBJ2-7|TRBD2
TGTGCCAGCAGCCCCGGGGACTATACCCTATACGAGCAGTACTTC
CASSPGDYTLYEQYF
>NA|TRBV5-4|TRBJ1-2|TRBD1
TGTGCCAGCAGCCACGGGACAGGGGGCAATGGCTACACCTTC
CASSHGTGGNGYTF
>NA|TRBV7-2|TRBJ2-7|TRBD2
TGTGCCAGCAGCCATCCACTAGCGGGGGCTTTTGGCTACGAGCAGTACTTC
CASSHPLAGAFGYEQYF
>many|TRBV9|TRBJ1-2|NA
TGTGCCAGCAGCGTAGGAGGGGACTATGGCTACACCTTC
CASSVGGDYGYTF
>few|TRBV12-3/TRBV12-4|TRBJ2-5|TRBD1
TGTGCCAGCAGGCCGACAGGGTTGTCCCAAGAGACCCAGTACTTC
CASRPTGLSQETQYF
>NA|TRBV5-4|TRBJ2-5|TRBD1
TGTGCCAGCAGCTGGGACAGGGGAATACAAGAGACCCAGTACTTC
CASSWDRGIQETQYF
>NA|TRBV18|TRBJ1-4|NA
TGTGCCAGCTCGCCCTCGGAACGGGAAAAACTGTTTTTT
CASSPSEREKLFF
>few|TRBV4-1|TRBJ1-4|TRBD1
TGCGCCAGCAGCCAGAGGACAGGGACTAATGAAAAACTGTTTTTT
CASSQRTGTNEKLFF
>few|TRBV20-1|TRBJ2-1|NA
TGCAGTGCTAGTAGTAGGGCAGTCGGGACCAATGAGCAGTTCTTC
CSASSRAVGTNEQFF
>NA|TRBV24-1|TRBJ2-3|NA
TGTGCCACCGGGAGTCTAGAAGGCACAGATACGCAGTATTTT
CATGSLEGTDTQYF
>NA|TRBV7-8|TRBJ2-7|TRBD1
TGTGCCAGCAGCCCGATACCCGACAGGGGGGCAGCCTACGAGCAGTACTTC
CASSPIPDRGAAYEQYF
>NA|TRBV7-3|TRBJ2-5|TRBD1
TGTGCCAGCAGCGCCCGGGACAGGGGGGAAGGAGAGACCCAGTACTTC
CASSARDRGEGETQYF
>NA|TRBV4-2|TRBJ2-3|NA
TGTGCCAGCAGCCAAGATGCGGTGGGTGCAGATACGCAGTATTTT
CASSQDAVGADTQYF